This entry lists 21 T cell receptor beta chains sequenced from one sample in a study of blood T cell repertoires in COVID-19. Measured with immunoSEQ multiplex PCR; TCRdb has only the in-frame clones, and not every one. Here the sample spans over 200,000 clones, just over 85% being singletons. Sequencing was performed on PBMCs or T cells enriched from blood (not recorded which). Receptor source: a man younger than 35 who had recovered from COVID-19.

The CDR3 sequence: CASSMGEGGDQPQHF. The CDR3 bases are TGTGCCAGTAGTATGGGAGAGGGAGGCGATCAGCCCCAGCATTTT. The rearrangement uses TRBV19 and TRBJ1-5; D remains unclear. The CDR3 spans 15 residues. Germline V lookup: CDR1 LNHDA, CDR2 SQIVND (reference sequence). The V gene lost 3 bases and the J gene lost 5 bases, with 14 bases spanning the gap.

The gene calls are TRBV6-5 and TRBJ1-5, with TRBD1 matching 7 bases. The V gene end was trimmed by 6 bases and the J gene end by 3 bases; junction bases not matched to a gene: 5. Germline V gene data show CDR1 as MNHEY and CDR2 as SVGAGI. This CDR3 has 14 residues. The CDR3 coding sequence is TGTGCCAGCAGGAGGACAGGCGACAATCAGCCCCAGCATTTT. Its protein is CASRRTGDNQPQHF.

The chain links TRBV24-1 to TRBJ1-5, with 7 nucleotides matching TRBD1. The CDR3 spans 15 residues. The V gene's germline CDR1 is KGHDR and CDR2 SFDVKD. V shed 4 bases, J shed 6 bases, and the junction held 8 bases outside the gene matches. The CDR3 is CATSDGDSTRQPQHF. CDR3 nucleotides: TGTGCCACCAGTGACGGGGACAGTACCCGTCAGCCCCAGCATTTT.

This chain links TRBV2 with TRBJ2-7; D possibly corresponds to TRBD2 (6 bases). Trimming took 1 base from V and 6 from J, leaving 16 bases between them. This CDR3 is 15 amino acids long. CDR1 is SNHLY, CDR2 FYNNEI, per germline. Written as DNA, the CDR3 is TGTGCCAGCAGTGAAGGGTGGGACGGGGAGGTCGAGCAGTACTTC. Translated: CASSEGWDGEVEQYF.

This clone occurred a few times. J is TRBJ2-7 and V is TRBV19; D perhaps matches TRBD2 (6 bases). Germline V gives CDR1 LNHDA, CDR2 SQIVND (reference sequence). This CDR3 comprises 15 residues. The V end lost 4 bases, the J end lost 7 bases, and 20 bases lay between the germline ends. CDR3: CASSTTGTGMVEQYF. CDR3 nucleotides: TGTGCCAGTAGTACCACCGGGACTGGCATGGTGGAGCAGTACTTC.

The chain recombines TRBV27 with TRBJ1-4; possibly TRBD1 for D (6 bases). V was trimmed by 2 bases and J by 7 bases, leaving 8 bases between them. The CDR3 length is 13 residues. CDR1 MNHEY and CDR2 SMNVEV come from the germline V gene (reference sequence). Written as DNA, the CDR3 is TGTGCCAGCAGTTTACGAGGGGGTGAAAAACTGTTTTTT. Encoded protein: CASSLRGGEKLFF.

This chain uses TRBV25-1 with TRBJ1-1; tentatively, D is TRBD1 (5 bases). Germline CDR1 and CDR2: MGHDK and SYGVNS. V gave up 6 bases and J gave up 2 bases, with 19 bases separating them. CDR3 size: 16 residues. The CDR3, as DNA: TGTGCCAGCAGGGGCTCGTCGGCAGGGATCAACACTGAAGCTTTCTTT. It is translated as CASRGSSAGINTEAFF.

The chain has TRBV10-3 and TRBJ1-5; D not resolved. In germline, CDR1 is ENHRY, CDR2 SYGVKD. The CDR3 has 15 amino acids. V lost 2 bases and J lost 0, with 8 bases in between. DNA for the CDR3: TGTGCCATCAGTGAGGCGGCCTATAGCAATCAGCCCCAGCATTTT. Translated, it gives CAISEAAYSNQPQHF.

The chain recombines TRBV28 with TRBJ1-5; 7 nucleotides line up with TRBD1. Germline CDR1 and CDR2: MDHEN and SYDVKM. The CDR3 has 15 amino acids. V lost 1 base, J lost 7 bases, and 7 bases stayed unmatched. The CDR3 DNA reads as TGTGCCAGCAGTTTATACAGGGGAGGACGGCAGCCCCAGCATTTT. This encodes CASSLYRGGRQPQHF.

CDR3 DNA sequence: TGTGCCAGCAGCCCTGAAACCGGGACAATGAACACTGAAGCTTTCTTT. Protein sequence: CASSPETGTMNTEAFF. V gene TRBV7-9 combines with J gene TRBJ1-1, with D perhaps matching TRBD1 (6 bases). The CDR3 is 16 amino acids. CDR1 and CDR2 (germline): SEHNR, FQNEAQ (reference sequence). Trimming took 5 bases from V and 0 from J, leaving 16 bases between them.

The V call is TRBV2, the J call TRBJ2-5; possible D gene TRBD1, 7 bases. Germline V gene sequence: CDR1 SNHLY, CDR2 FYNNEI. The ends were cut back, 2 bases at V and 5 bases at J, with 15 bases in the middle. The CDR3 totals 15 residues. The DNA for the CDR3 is TGTGCCAGCAGTGAACAGGGGGGCATGGGGGAGACCCAGTACTTC. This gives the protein CASSEQGGMGETQYF.

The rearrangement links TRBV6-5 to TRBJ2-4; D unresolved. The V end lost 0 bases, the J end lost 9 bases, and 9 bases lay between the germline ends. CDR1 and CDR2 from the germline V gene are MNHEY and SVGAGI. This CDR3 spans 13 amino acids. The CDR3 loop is CASSYSNGPIQYF. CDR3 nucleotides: TGTGCCAGCAGTTACTCGAATGGGCCCATTCAGTACTTC.

CDR3 in amino acids: CASSQGLAGVYNEQFF. In DNA form, the CDR3 reads TGTGCCAGCAGCCAGGGACTAGCGGGGGTCTACAATGAGCAGTTCTTC. This rearrangement joins TRBV3-1 (or the pseudogene TRBV3-2) to TRBJ2-1; TRBD2 matches 14 bases. The CDR3 contains 16 residues. Germline values: CDR1 LGHDT, CDR2 YNNKEL (reference sequence). V dropped 3 bases and J dropped 3; count of bases not matched to a gene: 1.

The CDR3: CASSEGQAERAFF. CDR3 nucleotide sequence: TGTGCCAGCAGTGAAGGACAGGCGGAACGAGCTTTCTTT. This chain connects TRBV6-1 to TRBJ1-1, with TRBD1 as a possible D gene (6 bases). The V end was cut by 1 base, the J end by 10 bases, with 13 bases between. Germline CDR1 is MNHNS and CDR2 is SASEGT. The CDR3 runs 13 residues.

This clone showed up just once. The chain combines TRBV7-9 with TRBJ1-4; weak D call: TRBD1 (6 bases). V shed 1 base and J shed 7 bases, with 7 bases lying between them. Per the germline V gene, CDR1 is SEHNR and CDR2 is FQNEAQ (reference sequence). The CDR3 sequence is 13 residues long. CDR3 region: CASSLGGGEKLFF. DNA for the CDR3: TGTGCCAGCAGCTTAGGAGGGGGTGAAAAACTGTTTTTT.

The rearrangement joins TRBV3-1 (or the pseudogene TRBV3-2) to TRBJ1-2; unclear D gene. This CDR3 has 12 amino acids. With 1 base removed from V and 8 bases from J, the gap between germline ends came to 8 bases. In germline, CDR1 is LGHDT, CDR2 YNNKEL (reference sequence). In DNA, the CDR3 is TGTGCCAGCAGCCAAGGATCTGGCGGCTACACCTTC. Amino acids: CASSQGSGGYTF.

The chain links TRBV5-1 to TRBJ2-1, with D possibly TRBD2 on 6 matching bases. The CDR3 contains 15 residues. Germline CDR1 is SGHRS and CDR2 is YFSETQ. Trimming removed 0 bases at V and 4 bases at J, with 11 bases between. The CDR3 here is CASSLGGAGYNEQFF. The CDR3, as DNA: TGCGCCAGCAGCTTGGGCGGGGCCGGATACAATGAGCAGTTCTTC.

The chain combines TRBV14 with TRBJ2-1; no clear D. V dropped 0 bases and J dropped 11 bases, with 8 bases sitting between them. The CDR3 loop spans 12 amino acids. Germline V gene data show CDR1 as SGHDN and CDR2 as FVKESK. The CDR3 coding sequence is TGTGCCAGCAGCCAAGATACTAACAAGCAGTTCTTC. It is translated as CASSQDTNKQFF. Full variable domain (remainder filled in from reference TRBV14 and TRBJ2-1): EAGVTQFPSHSVIEKGQTVTLRCDPISGHDNLYWYRRVMGKEIKFLLHFVKESKQDESGMPNNRFLAERTGGTYSTLKVQPAELEDSGVYFCASSQDTNKQFFGPGTRLTVL.

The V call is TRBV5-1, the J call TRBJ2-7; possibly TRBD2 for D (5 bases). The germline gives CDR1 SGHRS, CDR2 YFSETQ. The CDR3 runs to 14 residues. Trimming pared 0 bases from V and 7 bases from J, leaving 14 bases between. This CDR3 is CASSLGGGPEEQYF. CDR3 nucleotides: TGCGCCAGCAGCTTGGGCGGAGGTCCGGAGGAGCAGTACTTC.

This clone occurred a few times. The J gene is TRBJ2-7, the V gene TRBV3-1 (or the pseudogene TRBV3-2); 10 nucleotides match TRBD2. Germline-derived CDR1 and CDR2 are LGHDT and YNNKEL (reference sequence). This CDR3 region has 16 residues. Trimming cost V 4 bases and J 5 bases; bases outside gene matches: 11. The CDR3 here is CASSPQPGLAYDEQYF. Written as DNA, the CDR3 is TGTGCCAGCAGCCCCCAGCCGGGACTAGCGTACGACGAGCAGTACTTC.

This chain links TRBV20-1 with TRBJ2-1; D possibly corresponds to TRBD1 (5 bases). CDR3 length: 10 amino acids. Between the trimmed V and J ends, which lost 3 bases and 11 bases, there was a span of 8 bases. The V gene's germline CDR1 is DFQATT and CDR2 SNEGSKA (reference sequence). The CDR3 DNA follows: TGCAGTGCTAGTCGGACAAAGCAGTTCTTC. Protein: CSASRTKQFF.